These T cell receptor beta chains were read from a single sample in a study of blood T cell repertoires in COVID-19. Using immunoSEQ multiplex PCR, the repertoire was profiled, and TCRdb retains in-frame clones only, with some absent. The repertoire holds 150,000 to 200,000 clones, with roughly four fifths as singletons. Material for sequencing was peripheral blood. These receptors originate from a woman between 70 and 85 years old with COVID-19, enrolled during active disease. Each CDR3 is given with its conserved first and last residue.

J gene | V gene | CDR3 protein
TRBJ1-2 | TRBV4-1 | CASSQVPAGTVQYGYTF
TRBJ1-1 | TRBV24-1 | CATSDPGQGATEAFF
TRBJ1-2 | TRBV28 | CASTLGGTRYGYTF
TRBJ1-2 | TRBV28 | CASSLSVTGRNGYTF
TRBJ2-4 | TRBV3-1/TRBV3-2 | CASSLSGRAIQYF
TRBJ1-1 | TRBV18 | CASSAGAGAMNTEAFF
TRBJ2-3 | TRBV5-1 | CASSGTGTTGTDTQYF
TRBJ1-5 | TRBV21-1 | CASSIDRLNQPQHF
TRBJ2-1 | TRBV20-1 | CSALPEQFF
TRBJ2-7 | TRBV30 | CAWKGQSYEQYF
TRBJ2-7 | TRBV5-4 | CASSFSEGAYEQYF
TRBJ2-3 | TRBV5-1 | CASSLALTGTGLTDTQYF
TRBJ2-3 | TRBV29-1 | CSVSARLTNTQYF
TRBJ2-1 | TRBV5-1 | CASSSQGQGLYNEQFF
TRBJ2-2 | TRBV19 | CASSTQRTGPGELFF
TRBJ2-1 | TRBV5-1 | CASSLDLAGSSYNEQFF
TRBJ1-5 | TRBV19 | CASSTARGRLINQPQHF
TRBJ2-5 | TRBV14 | CASSRAGVQETQYF
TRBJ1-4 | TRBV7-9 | CASSLGVSDEKLFF
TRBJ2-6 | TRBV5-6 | CASSLYQGDSGANVLTF
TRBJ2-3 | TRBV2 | CASESYVKDTQYF
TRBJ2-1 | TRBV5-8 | CASNSEQFF
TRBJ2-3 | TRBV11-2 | CASSPRPGPDTQYF
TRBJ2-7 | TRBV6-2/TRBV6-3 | CASSPGTSGRSRMGYEQYF
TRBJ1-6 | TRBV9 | CASSVEQGNSPLHF
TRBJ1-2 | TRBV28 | CASSRGTAYGYTF
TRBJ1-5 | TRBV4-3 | CASSQDQVSNQPQHF
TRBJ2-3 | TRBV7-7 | CASSSAGLTDTQYF
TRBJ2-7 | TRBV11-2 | CASSLGPGQYF
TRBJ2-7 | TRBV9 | CASSASGTSGTYEQYF
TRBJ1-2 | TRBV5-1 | CASSLAPQGANYGYTF